A single sample gave rise to the 2 T cell receptor beta chains below, sequenced in a study of T-cell memory formation after mild COVID-19. TCRdb used MiXCR to reprocess the 5' RACE reads, holding one entry per CDR3 protein. The profile shows some 450,000 distinct CDR3 sequences, roughly 20% of them singletons. Sequenced sample: PBMCs or a T cell subset sorted from them (not recorded which). These receptor sequences come from an adult woman who had mild COVID-19 (a few samples of this study predate the infection). Cell type and time point are not known.

The chain employs TRBV3-1 and TRBJ2-1, with 8 positions matching TRBD1. CDR3 length equals 14 residues. Germline V CDR1 and CDR2: LGHDT, YNNKEL (reference sequence). CDR3 DNA: TGTGCAACCAGGGAGCAGGGGGCTTCCAATGAGCAGTTCTTC. Translation: CATREQGASNEQFF.

This clonotype was observed a few times. The chain couples TRBV6-8 to TRBJ2-7; possible D gene TRBD2, 5 bases. V was cut by 5 bases and J by 0 bases, with 23 bases left in between. Germline V gene data show CDR1 as MNHGY and CDR2 as SAAAGT. The CDR3 runs to 18 residues. The CDR3, as DNA: TGTGCCAGCAGTCAACCCCCCTTAGAGGAGCGGAGCTCCTACGAGCAGTACTTC. This translates into CASSQPPLEERSSYEQYF.